These T cell receptor beta chains were read from a single sample in a study of beta chain features in type 1 diabetes. Repertoires were generated with immunoSEQ multiplex PCR, while TCRdb's copy carries only in-frame clones and drops some. The sample lists more than 550,000 clones, more than 12% occurring once. The sample taken for sequencing was naive CD4+ T cells from blood. These receptors were taken from a man aged 18 to 30 with type 1 diabetes. The CDR3 runs from the conserved cysteine through the conserved F or W. D genes are given only for firm matches. Rows give clone size only sometimes, using once, few, many, or a class for an expanded clone.

CDR3 length: 13; clone size: few; D gene: TRBD1; V gene: TRBV2; J gene: TRBJ1-2; CDR3 protein: CASSGDSNYGYTF; CDR3 DNA: TGTGCCAGCAGTGGGGACAGCAACTATGGCTACACCTTC
CDR3 length: 14; clone size: few; D gene: NA; V gene: TRBV7-2; J gene: TRBJ1-3; CDR3 protein: CASSWTVSGNTIYF; CDR3 DNA: TGTGCCAGCAGTTGGACGGTCTCTGGAAACACCATATATTTT
CDR3 length: 13; clone size: NA; D gene: NA; V gene: TRBV7-2; J gene: TRBJ2-5; CDR3 protein: CASSLGDQETQYF; CDR3 DNA: TGTGCCAGCAGCTTAGGGGACCAAGAGACCCAGTACTTC
CDR3 length: 16; clone size: few; D gene: TRBD2; V gene: TRBV27; J gene: TRBJ2-1; CDR3 protein: CASSLRLAGLYNEQFF; CDR3 DNA: TGTGCCAGCAGCCTCCGACTAGCGGGCCTTTACAATGAGCAGTTCTTC
CDR3 length: 15; clone size: NA; D gene: TRBD1; V gene: TRBV19; J gene: TRBJ1-2; CDR3 protein: CASHLDRARSYGYTF; CDR3 DNA: TGTGCCAGTCACCTAGACAGGGCACGGAGCTATGGCTACACCTTC
CDR3 length: 16; clone size: few; D gene: TRBD2; V gene: TRBV9; J gene: TRBJ2-1; CDR3 protein: CASSVGAGEVYNEQFF; CDR3 DNA: TGTGCCAGCAGCGTCGGTGCGGGAGAAGTCTACAATGAGCAGTTCTTC
CDR3 length: 14; clone size: few; D gene: NA; V gene: TRBV27; J gene: TRBJ2-7; CDR3 protein: CASSKEGPTYEQYF; CDR3 DNA: TGTGCCAGCAGCAAAGAGGGCCCGACCTACGAGCAGTACTTC
CDR3 length: 12; clone size: few; D gene: NA; V gene: TRBV10-3; J gene: TRBJ2-3; CDR3 protein: CAASQEPDTQYF; CDR3 DNA: TGTGCCGCCAGCCAAGAGCCAGATACGCAGTATTTT
CDR3 length: 14; clone size: few; D gene: NA; V gene: TRBV2; J gene: TRBJ1-2; CDR3 protein: CASNVGTSNYGYTF; CDR3 DNA: TGTGCCAGCAACGTTGGGACATCCAACTATGGCTACACCTTC
CDR3 length: 12; clone size: few; D gene: NA; V gene: TRBV29-1; J gene: TRBJ1-5; CDR3 protein: CSVGLSNQPQHF; CDR3 DNA: TGCAGCGTTGGTCTTAGCAATCAGCCCCAGCATTTT
CDR3 length: 11; clone size: NA; D gene: NA; V gene: TRBV30; J gene: TRBJ2-1; CDR3 protein: CAWSPSSQQFF; CDR3 DNA: TGTGCCTGGAGTCCGTCCAGCCAGCAGTTCTTC
CDR3 length: 13; clone size: once; D gene: TRBD1; V gene: TRBV5-1; J gene: TRBJ2-1; CDR3 protein: CASSHDRVGEQFF; CDR3 DNA: TGCGCCAGTTCTCACGACAGGGTGGGCGAGCAGTTCTTC
CDR3 length: 12; clone size: NA; D gene: TRBD2; V gene: TRBV30; J gene: TRBJ2-5; CDR3 protein: CAWRTSAETQYF; CDR3 DNA: TGTGCCTGGCGGACTAGCGCGGAGACCCAGTACTTC
CDR3 length: 16; clone size: NA; D gene: NA; V gene: TRBV30; J gene: TRBJ1-4; CDR3 protein: CASIQGPPATNEKLFF; CDR3 DNA: TGTGCCTCGATCCAGGGGCCCCCTGCAACTAATGAAAAACTGTTTTTT
CDR3 length: 11; clone size: few; D gene: NA; V gene: TRBV20-1; J gene: TRBJ2-5; CDR3 protein: CSAPVVGTQYF; CDR3 DNA: TGCAGTGCTCCAGTAGTGGGGACCCAGTACTTC
CDR3 length: 15; clone size: few; D gene: TRBD1; V gene: TRBV7-9; J gene: TRBJ1-1; CDR3 protein: CASSLVGTGLLGAFF; CDR3 DNA: TGTGCCAGCAGCTTAGTCGGGACAGGGCTCCTGGGGGCTTTCTTT
CDR3 length: 12; clone size: few; D gene: NA; V gene: TRBV6-5; J gene: TRBJ2-3; CDR3 protein: CASSRGPDTQYF; CDR3 DNA: TGTGCCAGCAGTCGAGGACCAGATACGCAGTATTTT
CDR3 length: 14; clone size: NA; D gene: TRBD1; V gene: TRBV14; J gene: TRBJ2-5; CDR3 protein: CASKGAGWQETQYF; CDR3 DNA: TGTGCCAGCAAGGGGGCCGGTTGGCAAGAGACCCAGTACTTC
CDR3 length: 16; clone size: once; D gene: TRBD1; V gene: TRBV27; J gene: TRBJ2-7; CDR3 protein: CASSFSGTGVVWEQYF; CDR3 DNA: TGTGCCAGCAGTTTTTCCGGGACAGGGGTAGTATGGGAGCAGTACTTC
CDR3 length: 10; clone size: few; D gene: NA; V gene: TRBV30; J gene: TRBJ1-1; CDR3 protein: CAWKASEAFF; CDR3 DNA: TGTGCCTGGAAGGCCTCTGAAGCTTTCTTT
CDR3 length: 16; clone size: NA; D gene: TRBD2; V gene: TRBV5-6; J gene: TRBJ2-5; CDR3 protein: CASSRFARGEGETQYF; CDR3 DNA: TGTGCCAGCAGCCGTTTCGCCCGGGGGGAGGGAGAGACCCAGTACTTC
CDR3 length: 12; clone size: few; D gene: NA; V gene: TRBV2; J gene: TRBJ2-7; CDR3 protein: CASSLDNYEQYF; CDR3 DNA: TGTGCCAGCAGCCTCGACAACTACGAGCAGTACTTC
CDR3 length: 14; clone size: NA; D gene: NA; V gene: TRBV6-1; J gene: TRBJ2-7; CDR3 protein: CASSEEGVVYEQYF; CDR3 DNA: TGTGCCAGCAGTGAAGAGGGCGTGGTCTACGAGCAGTACTTC
CDR3 length: 16; clone size: NA; D gene: TRBD1; V gene: TRBV18; J gene: TRBJ2-1; CDR3 protein: CASSPGTGTGGYEQFF; CDR3 DNA: TGTGCCAGCTCACCCGGGACCGGGACAGGGGGGTATGAGCAGTTCTTC
CDR3 length: 14; clone size: few; D gene: NA; V gene: TRBV28; J gene: TRBJ1-1; CDR3 protein: CASSHVRMNTEAFF; CDR3 DNA: TGTGCCAGCAGCCACGTTAGGATGAACACTGAAGCTTTCTTT
CDR3 length: 14; clone size: few; D gene: NA; V gene: TRBV4-2; J gene: TRBJ2-1; CDR3 protein: CASSQDPEYNEQFF; CDR3 DNA: TGTGCCAGCAGCCAAGATCCAGAGTACAATGAGCAGTTCTTC
CDR3 length: 12; clone size: few; D gene: NA; V gene: TRBV29-1; J gene: TRBJ1-1; CDR3 protein: CSVEDLHREAFF; CDR3 DNA: TGCAGCGTTGAAGATCTTCACAGGGAAGCTTTCTTT
CDR3 length: 13; clone size: NA; D gene: NA; V gene: TRBV10-3; J gene: TRBJ2-3; CDR3 protein: CAISLQGGDTQYF; CDR3 DNA: TGTGCCATCAGTCTCCAGGGCGGCGATACGCAGTATTTT
CDR3 length: 13; clone size: NA; D gene: NA; V gene: TRBV30; J gene: TRBJ1-5; CDR3 protein: CAWKTDGNQPQHF; CDR3 DNA: TGTGCCTGGAAGACAGACGGCAATCAGCCCCAGCATTTT
CDR3 length: 17; clone size: few; D gene: TRBD1; V gene: TRBV4-1; J gene: TRBJ2-7; CDR3 protein: CASSQDDRRQGNYEQYF; CDR3 DNA: TGCGCCAGCAGCCAAGACGACCGCAGACAGGGAAACTACGAGCAGTACTTC
CDR3 length: 16; clone size: NA; D gene: NA; V gene: TRBV6-5; J gene: TRBJ1-4; CDR3 protein: CASSYSGRHANEKLFF; CDR3 DNA: TGTGCCAGCAGTTACTCGGGGCGTCATGCTAATGAAAAACTGTTTTTT
CDR3 length: 16; clone size: NA; D gene: TRBD1; V gene: TRBV5-1; J gene: TRBJ1-2; CDR3 protein: CASSQPTGAINYGYTF; CDR3 DNA: TGCGCCAGCAGCCAGCCGACAGGGGCCATTAACTATGGCTACACCTTC
CDR3 length: 17; clone size: few; D gene: TRBD1; V gene: TRBV5-1; J gene: TRBJ1-1; CDR3 protein: CASSSSRAGGMNTEAFF; CDR3 DNA: TGCGCCAGCAGCTCCTCCCGGGCAGGGGGAATGAACACTGAAGCTTTCTTT
CDR3 length: 11; clone size: few; D gene: NA; V gene: TRBV30; J gene: TRBJ2-4; CDR3 protein: CAWSVLNIQYF; CDR3 DNA: TGTGCCTGGAGTGTACTGAACATTCAGTACTTC
CDR3 length: 15; clone size: NA; D gene: NA; V gene: TRBV11-3; J gene: TRBJ2-3; CDR3 protein: CASSLSGSTTDTQYF; CDR3 DNA: TGTGCCAGCAGCTTAAGTGGTTCCACCACAGATACGCAGTATTTT
CDR3 length: 16; clone size: few; D gene: TRBD1; V gene: TRBV7-9; J gene: TRBJ2-5; CDR3 protein: CASSLRGTGGRETQYF; CDR3 DNA: TGTGCCAGCAGCCTCCGTGGGACAGGGGGTCGAGAGACCCAGTACTTC
CDR3 length: 15; clone size: few; D gene: NA; V gene: TRBV9; J gene: TRBJ2-3; CDR3 protein: CASSPGTLEGDTQYF; CDR3 DNA: TGTGCCAGCAGCCCTGGGACTCTGGAAGGAGATACGCAGTATTTT
CDR3 length: 14; clone size: few; D gene: TRBD2; V gene: TRBV29-1; J gene: TRBJ2-3; CDR3 protein: CSVEASGSTDTQYF; CDR3 DNA: TGCAGCGTTGAGGCTAGCGGTAGCACAGATACGCAGTATTTT
CDR3 length: 18; clone size: NA; D gene: NA; V gene: TRBV5-1; J gene: TRBJ2-2; CDR3 protein: CASSLAQGFTANTGELFF; CDR3 DNA: TGCGCCAGCAGCTTGGCGCAGGGATTCACCGCGAACACCGGGGAGCTGTTTTTT
CDR3 length: 11; clone size: NA; D gene: NA; V gene: TRBV20-1; J gene: TRBJ2-7; CDR3 protein: CSAGQVYEQYF; CDR3 DNA: TGCAGTGCTGGGCAGGTCTACGAGCAGTACTTC
CDR3 length: 11; clone size: NA; D gene: NA; V gene: TRBV21-1; J gene: TRBJ2-7; CDR3 protein: CATRGAHEQYF; CDR3 DNA: TGTGCCACCCGGGGGGCCCACGAGCAGTACTTC
CDR3 length: 14; clone size: NA; D gene: NA; V gene: TRBV7-2; J gene: TRBJ1-6; CDR3 protein: CASILSHSNSPLHF; CDR3 DNA: TGTGCCAGCATCCTAAGTCACAGTAATTCACCCCTCCACTTT
CDR3 length: 14; clone size: few; D gene: NA; V gene: TRBV7-6; J gene: TRBJ2-1; CDR3 protein: CASSPRTVGNEQFF; CDR3 DNA: TGTGCCAGCAGCCCAAGAACTGTGGGTAATGAGCAGTTCTTC
CDR3 length: 16; clone size: few; D gene: NA; V gene: TRBV5-6; J gene: TRBJ2-7; CDR3 protein: CASSAPLAGTSYEQYF; CDR3 DNA: TGTGCCAGCAGCGCACCCCTCGCAGGGACCTCCTACGAGCAGTACTTC
CDR3 length: 16; clone size: few; D gene: NA; V gene: TRBV5-4; J gene: TRBJ1-5; CDR3 protein: CASSLGGTASNQPQHF; CDR3 DNA: TGTGCCAGCAGCTTGGGAGGGACGGCCAGCAATCAGCCCCAGCATTTT
CDR3 length: 11; clone size: few; D gene: NA; V gene: TRBV20-1; J gene: TRBJ1-6; CDR3 protein: CSARGHSPLHF; CDR3 DNA: TGCAGTGCCAGGGGTCATTCACCCCTCCACTTT
CDR3 length: 14; clone size: NA; D gene: TRBD1; V gene: TRBV29-1; J gene: TRBJ2-1; CDR3 protein: CSVDSRGPYNEQFF; CDR3 DNA: TGCAGCGTTGATTCCAGGGGGCCCTACAATGAGCAGTTCTTC
CDR3 length: 15; clone size: NA; D gene: NA; V gene: TRBV7-3; J gene: TRBJ2-2; CDR3 protein: CASSLSVRAAGELFF; CDR3 DNA: TGTGCCAGCAGCTTGTCGGTCAGGGCGGCCGGGGAGCTGTTTTTT
CDR3 length: 16; clone size: NA; D gene: NA; V gene: TRBV5-1; J gene: TRBJ1-5; CDR3 protein: CASSSGAGFSNQPQHF; CDR3 DNA: TGCGCCAGCAGCTCCGGGGCAGGTTTTAGCAATCAGCCCCAGCATTTT
CDR3 length: 15; clone size: few; D gene: NA; V gene: TRBV5-4; J gene: TRBJ2-4; CDR3 protein: CASSLGGLAKNIQYF; CDR3 DNA: TGTGCCAGCAGCTTGGGAGGGCTAGCCAAAAACATTCAGTACTTC
CDR3 length: 15; clone size: NA; D gene: TRBD1; V gene: TRBV5-6; J gene: TRBJ1-5; CDR3 protein: CASSPSDRVGQPQHF; CDR3 DNA: TGTGCCAGCAGCCCTTCGGACAGGGTAGGTCAGCCCCAGCATTTT